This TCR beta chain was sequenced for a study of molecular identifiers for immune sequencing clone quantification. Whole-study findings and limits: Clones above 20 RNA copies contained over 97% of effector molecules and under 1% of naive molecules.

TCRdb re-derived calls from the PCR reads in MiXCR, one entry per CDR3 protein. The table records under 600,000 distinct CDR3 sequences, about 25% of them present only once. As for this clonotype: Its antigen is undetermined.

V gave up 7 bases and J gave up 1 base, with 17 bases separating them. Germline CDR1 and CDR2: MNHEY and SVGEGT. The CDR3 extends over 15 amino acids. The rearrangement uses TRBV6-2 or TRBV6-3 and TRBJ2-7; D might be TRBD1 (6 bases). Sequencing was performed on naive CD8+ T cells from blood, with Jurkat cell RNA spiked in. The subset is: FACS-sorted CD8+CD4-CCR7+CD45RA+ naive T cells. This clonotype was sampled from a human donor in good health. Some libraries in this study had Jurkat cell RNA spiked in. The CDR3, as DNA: TGTGCCAGCAAGCCGCCTTGGCAGGGGTCCTACGAGCAGTACTTC. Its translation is CASKPPWQGSYEQYF.